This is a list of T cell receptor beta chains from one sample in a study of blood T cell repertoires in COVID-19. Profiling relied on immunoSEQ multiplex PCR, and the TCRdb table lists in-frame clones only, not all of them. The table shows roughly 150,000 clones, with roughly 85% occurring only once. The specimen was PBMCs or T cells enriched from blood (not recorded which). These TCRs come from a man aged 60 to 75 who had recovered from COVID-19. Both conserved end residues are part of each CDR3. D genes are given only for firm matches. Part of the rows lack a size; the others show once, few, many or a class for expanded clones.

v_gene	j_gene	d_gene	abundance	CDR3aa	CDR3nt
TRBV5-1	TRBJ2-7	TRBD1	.	CASSRGPETNEQYF	TGCGCCAGCAGCAGGGGGCCAGAAACTAACGAGCAGTACTTC
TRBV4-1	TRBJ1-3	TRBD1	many	CASSFEGQGKGNTIYF	TGCGCCAGCAGCTTCGAAGGACAGGGAAAGGGAAACACCATATATTTT
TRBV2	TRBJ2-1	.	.	CASSGTWVNNEQFF	TGTGCCAGCAGCGGGACTTGGGTAAACAATGAGCAGTTCTTC
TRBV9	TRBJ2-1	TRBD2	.	CASSVGLAGGKSEQFF	TGTGCCAGCAGCGTAGGTCTAGCGGGAGGAAAGTCTGAGCAGTTCTTC
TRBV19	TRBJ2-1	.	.	CASIPGGSNSYNEQFF	TGTGCCAGTATCCCTGGGGGGTCCAACTCCTACAATGAGCAGTTCTTC
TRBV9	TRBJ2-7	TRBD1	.	CASSVQGGTGANEQYF	TGTGCCAGCAGCGTACAGGGTGGGACAGGGGCAAACGAGCAGTACTTC
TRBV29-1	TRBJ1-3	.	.	CSVEDGDYWGVGNTIYF	TGCAGCGTTGAAGACGGTGACTATTGGGGGGTTGGAAACACCATATATTTT
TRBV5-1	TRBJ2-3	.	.	CASSLGRGLIRTDTQYF	TGCGCCAGCAGCTTGGGACGCGGGTTAATACGCACAGATACGCAGTATTTT
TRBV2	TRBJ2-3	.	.	CASKLSGSRDTQYF	TGTGCCAGCAAGTTGTCCGGGAGTAGGGATACGCAGTATTTT
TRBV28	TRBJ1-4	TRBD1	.	CASRDNTGTDNEKLFF	TGTGCCAGCAGAGATAACACCGGGACAGATAATGAAAAACTGTTTTTT
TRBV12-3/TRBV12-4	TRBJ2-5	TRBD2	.	CASSSGRQETQYF	TGTGCCAGCAGCTCCGGGAGGCAAGAGACCCAGTACTTC
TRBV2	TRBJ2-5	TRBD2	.	CASSEALAGVVGETQYF	TGTGCCAGCAGTGAAGCGTTAGCGGGGGTCGTAGGAGAGACCCAGTACTTC
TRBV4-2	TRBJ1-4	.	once	CASSQEGPKLFF	TGTGCCAGCAGCCAAGAGGGGCCAAAACTGTTTTTT
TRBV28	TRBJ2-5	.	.	CASRSLPGHRGETQYF	TGTGCCAGCAGGTCTCTCCCGGGACACCGAGGAGAGACCCAGTACTTC
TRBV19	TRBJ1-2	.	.	CASSTLRGLNHGYTF	TGTGCCAGTAGTACCCTACGAGGGCTTAACCATGGCTACACCTTC
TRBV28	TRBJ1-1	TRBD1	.	CASRLPGQGAGGTEAFF	TGTGCCAGCAGGCTTCCGGGACAGGGCGCAGGGGGCACTGAAGCTTTCTTT
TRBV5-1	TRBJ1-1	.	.	CASSLVLPGENTEAFF	TGCGCCAGCAGCTTGGTTTTGCCGGGGGAGAACACTGAAGCTTTCTTT
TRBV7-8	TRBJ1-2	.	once	CASSLLSGYGYTF	TGTGCCAGCAGCTTACTTTCAGGATATGGCTACACCTTC
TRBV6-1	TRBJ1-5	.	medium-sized	CASSEAHDSPKPQHF	TGTGCCAGCAGTGAAGCGCATGATAGCCCTAAGCCCCAGCATTTT
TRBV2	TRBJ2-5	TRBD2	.	CASLRERLAGVNGEETQYF	TGTGCCAGCCTTCGGGAAAGACTAGCGGGGGTTAATGGGGAAGAGACCCAGTACTTC
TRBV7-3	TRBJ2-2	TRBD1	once	CASSLMPGQRGTGELFF	TGTGCCAGCAGCTTAATGCCGGGACAGAGGGGAACCGGGGAGCTGTTTTTT
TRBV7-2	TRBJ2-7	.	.	CASSVPGSPYEQYF	TGTGCCAGCAGCGTGCCAGGGTCCCCCTACGAGCAGTACTTC
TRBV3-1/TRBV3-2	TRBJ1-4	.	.	CASSAQEGNEKLFF	TGTGCCAGCAGCGCACAGGAAGGGAATGAAAAACTGTTTTTT
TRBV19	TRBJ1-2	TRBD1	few	CASSPSGGSGYTF	TGTGCCAGTAGCCCATCAGGGGGTTCTGGCTACACCTTC
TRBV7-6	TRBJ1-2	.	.	CASSPQGIGYTF	TGTGCCAGCAGCCCACAGGGAATTGGCTACACCTTC
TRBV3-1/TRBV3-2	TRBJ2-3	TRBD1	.	CASSQPGGDGTDTQYF	TGTGCCAGCAGCCAGCCAGGGGGTGACGGCACAGATACGCAGTATTTT
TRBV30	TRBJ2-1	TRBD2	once	CAWSVRSGGGLGEQFF	TGTGCCTGGAGTGTGCGTAGCGGGGGGGGCCTGGGTGAGCAGTTCTTC
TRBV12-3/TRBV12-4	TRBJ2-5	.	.	CASSLIGVETQYF	TGTGCCAGCAGTTTAATAGGGGTGGAGACCCAGTACTTC
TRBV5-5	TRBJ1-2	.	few	CASNIQGTSRSYTF	TGTGCCAGCAACATCCAGGGGACCAGCAGGAGCTACACCTTC